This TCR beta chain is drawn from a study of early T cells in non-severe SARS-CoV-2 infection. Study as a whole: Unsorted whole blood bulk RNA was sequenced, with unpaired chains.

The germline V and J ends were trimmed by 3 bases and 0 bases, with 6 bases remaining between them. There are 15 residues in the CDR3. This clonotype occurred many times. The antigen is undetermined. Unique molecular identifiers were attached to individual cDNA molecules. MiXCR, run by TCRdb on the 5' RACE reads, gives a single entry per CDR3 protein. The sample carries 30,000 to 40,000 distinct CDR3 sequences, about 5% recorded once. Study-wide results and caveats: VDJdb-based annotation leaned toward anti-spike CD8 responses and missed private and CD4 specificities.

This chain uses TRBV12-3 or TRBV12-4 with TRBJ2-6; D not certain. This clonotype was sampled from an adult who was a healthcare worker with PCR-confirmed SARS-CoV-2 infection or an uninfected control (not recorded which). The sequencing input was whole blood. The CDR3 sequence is CASSFSGSGANVLTF. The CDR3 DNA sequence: TGTGCCAGCAGTTTTTCGGGCTCTGGGGCCAACGTCCTGACTTTC.